The T cell receptor beta chain under discussion was sequenced for a study of sequential checkpoint blockade in melanoma. In the study overall: Patients were randomized 1:1 to nivolumab-then-ipilimumab or ipilimumab-then-nivolumab first-line. Maintenance nivolumab came after either treatment sequence.

This CDR3 has 13 residues. V gave up 1 base and J gave up 4 bases; unmatched junction bases: 2. Germline V gene lookup returns CDR1 GTSNPN and CDR2 SVGIG (reference sequence). Treatment denoted: randomized to nivolumab then ipilimumab (arm A) or the reverse (arm B). Patients had received no earlier DNA-damaging chemotherapy. The method was immunoSEQ multiplex PCR; TCRdb's version includes in-frame clones alone and lacks a portion of them. The sample has fewer than 15,000 clones; around 80% are singletons. The chain is built from TRBV30 and TRBJ2-7, with 9 bases matching TRBD1. The clonotype was recovered from a human donor with melanoma. This sample comprised CD8+ T cells sorted from blood (inferred from file names), obtained from a patient given nivolumab and ipilimumab in sequence. The CDR3 protein is CAWSGTGAYEQYF. In DNA form, the CDR3 reads TGTGCCTGGAGTGGGACAGGGGCGTACGAGCAGTACTTC.